What follows are 27 T cell receptor beta chains derived from one specimen sequenced in a study of T cell clonotyping in hematopoietic cell transplantation. Sample time point: recipient sample about 28 days before transplant, after cytoreduction. Measured with immunoSEQ multiplex PCR; TCRdb has only the in-frame clones, and not every one. The sample records 45,000 to 60,000 clones, just over 85% being singletons. Sequencing used peripheral blood mononuclear cells, obtained before stem cell transplant. The receptor set was obtained from a man between 60 and 75 years old with biphenotypic leukemia. Some clones in this sample may be carry-over from other donors' samples.

The chain employs TRBV7-6 and TRBJ2-2; possibly TRBD1 or TRBD2 for D (5 bases each). The CDR3 spans 17 residues. V was cut by 3 bases and J by 3 bases, with 17 bases left in between. Germline V gives CDR1 SGHVS, CDR2 FNYEAQ. CDR3 nucleotide sequence: TGTGCCAGCAGCTTCCCCCCAGAGGGGACGCACACCGGGGAGCTGTTTTTT. This gives the protein CASSFPPEGTHTGELFF. The full variable domain, its missing parts supplied by reference TRBV7-6 and TRBJ2-2, is GAGVSQSPRYKVTKRGQDVALRCDPISGHVSLYWYRQALGQGPEFLTYFNYEAQQDKSGLPNDRFSAERPEGSISTLTIQRTEQRDSAMYRCASSFPPEGTHTGELFFGEGSRLTVL.

This chain links TRBV7-8 with TRBJ2-4; D gene unclear. Trimming cost V 4 bases and J 0 bases, with 7 bases left between them. The CDR3 is 14 amino acids. Germline V gene data show CDR1 as SGHVS and CDR2 as FQNEAQ. CDR3 bases: TGTGCCAGCAGCTCGATACTAGCCAAAAACATTCAGTACTTC. It is translated as CASSSILAKNIQYF.

The chain uses TRBV4-2 and TRBJ2-7; D not resolved. The CDR3 loop spans 13 amino acids. Germline lookup yields CDR1 LGHNA and CDR2 YNFKEQ. Trimming stripped 0 bases from V and 5 bases from J, with 8 bases between. The CDR3 reads CASSQDLGHEQYF. Here the CDR3 DNA reads TGTGCCAGCAGCCAAGATCTTGGTCACGAGCAGTACTTC.

Written as DNA, the CDR3 is TGTGCCAGCAGTTTATCACTTGACAGAGCTAACTATGGCTACACCTTC. Translated, it gives CASSLSLDRANYGYTF. The chain is built from TRBV5-8 and TRBJ1-2; D perhaps matches TRBD1 (5 bases). V was clipped by 5 bases and J by 0 bases, with 17 bases between them. The CDR3 runs 16 residues. Germline loops: CDR1 SGHTS, CDR2 YDEGEE.

V usage is TRBV5-4 and J usage is TRBJ1-2; a possible D gene is TRBD1 (5 bases). The CDR3 length is 14 residues. V lost 4 bases to trimming and J lost 2 bases, with 12 bases between them. The germline CDR1 and CDR2 sequences are SGHNT and YYREEE (reference sequence). Here the CDR3 DNA reads TGTGCCAGCAGCCTGGGACTTCGAAACTATGGCTACACCTTC. This codes for CASSLGLRNYGYTF.

This chain joins TRBV9 and TRBJ1-1; D perhaps matches TRBD1 (6 bases). The germline V gene encodes CDR1 SGDLS and CDR2 YYNGEE. V lost 3 bases to trimming and J lost 1 base, with 13 bases between them. The CDR3 is 15 amino acids. The CDR3 sequence is CASSALTGRNTEAFF. The CDR3 region has the DNA TGTGCCAGCAGCGCGTTAACAGGGAGGAACACTGAAGCTTTCTTT.

The CDR3 is CAWSVALRRGLTKGTF. The CDR3 DNA is TGTGCCTGGAGTGTAGCCCTAAGACGGGGACTGACAAAGGGAACCTTC. The chain couples TRBV30 to TRBJ1-2, with D perhaps TRBD1 (5 bases). The V end was cut by 0 bases, the J end by 14 bases, with 28 bases between. The germline V gene has CDR1 GTSNPN and CDR2 SVGIG (reference sequence). There are 16 residues in the CDR3.

Written as DNA, the CDR3 is TGTGCCAGCAGTTTTAATATGCAACTGCCCCAGCATTTT. This translates into CASSFNMQLPQHF. The chain combines TRBV28 with TRBJ1-5; no firm D call. This CDR3 is 13 amino acids long. V was shortened by 3 bases and J by 9 bases, with 12 bases between the two germline ends. Looked up from germline, CDR1 is MDHEN and CDR2 is SYDVKM.

The chain uses TRBV7-9 and TRBJ2-1; D may be TRBD1 or TRBD2 (7 bases each). Trimming took off 3 bases at V and 8 bases at J, with 17 bases between the two ends. This CDR3 is 15 amino acids long. Germline V CDR1 and CDR2: SEHNR, FQNEAQ (reference sequence). The CDR3 sequence: CASSFQGGLGDEQFF. DNA of the CDR3: TGTGCCAGCAGCTTTCAGGGGGGGCTCGGCGATGAGCAGTTCTTC.

The chain couples TRBV10-2 to TRBJ2-3; the match to TRBD2 covers 7 bases. This CDR3 contains 14 residues. Germline assignment: CDR1 WSHSY and CDR2 SAAADI. V gave up 8 bases and J gave up 0 bases; unmatched junction bases: 5. The CDR3 loop is CASAYSGSTDTQYF. The CDR3 DNA sequence: TGCGCCAGCGCCTATAGCGGGAGCACAGATACGCAGTATTTT.

V usage is TRBV5-1 and J usage is TRBJ2-7, with 10 bases fitting TRBD2. This CDR3 has 15 residues. J gave up 5 bases and V 4 bases, and 9 bases lay outside the gene matches. From germline, CDR1 is SGHRS and CDR2 YFSETQ. CDR3 region: CASSGMTSGSDEQYF. CDR3 DNA sequence: TGCGCCAGCAGCGGAATGACTAGCGGGTCTGACGAGCAGTACTTC.

The V and J genes are TRBV5-6 and TRBJ1-2; 9 nucleotides line up with TRBD1. J gave up 7 bases and V 0 bases, and 4 bases lay outside the gene matches. Germline loops: CDR1 SGHDT, CDR2 YYEEEE. The CDR3 sequence is 14 residues long. The CDR3 sequence: CASSLGTGAVGYTF. The CDR3 region has the DNA TGTGCCAGCAGCTTGGGGACAGGGGCTGTTGGCTACACCTTC.

In this sample, this clone turned up a few times. V gene TRBV19 combines with J gene TRBJ2-5; 8 nucleotides align to TRBD1. Germline loops: CDR1 LNHDA, CDR2 SQIVND (reference sequence). CDR3 size: 14 residues. V shed 6 bases, J shed 5 bases, and the junction held 8 bases outside the gene matches. CDR3: CASRNVGTGETQYF. CDR3 in DNA: TGTGCCAGTAGAAATGTTGGGACAGGCGAGACCCAGTACTTC.

The chain links TRBV30 to TRBJ2-2; 12 bases match TRBD2. The CDR3 runs to 16 residues. V lost 1 base to trimming and J lost 2 bases; unmatched junction nucleotides: 2. Germline V gene lookup returns CDR1 GTSNPN and CDR2 SVGIG (reference sequence). The CDR3 loop is CAWSGLAGVNTGELFF. DNA for the CDR3: TGTGCCTGGAGTGGACTAGCGGGAGTTAACACCGGGGAGCTGTTTTTT.

This chain joins TRBV6-1 and TRBJ1-4; D might be TRBD1 (5 bases). V lost 8 bases, J lost 8 bases, and 6 bases lay in between. CDR1 is MNHNS, CDR2 SASEGT, per germline. This CDR3 is built from 10 residues. The DNA for the CDR3 is TGTGCCAGCGCAGGGGAAAAACTGTTTTTT. Its protein product is CASAGEKLFF.

V gene TRBV7-2 combines with J gene TRBJ2-3, with TRBD1 matching 8 bases. V trimming: 5 bases; J trimming: 2 bases; junction bases outside the gene matches: 6. The CDR3 is made up of 15 amino acids. The germline V gene encodes CDR1 SGHTA and CDR2 FQGNSA. The CDR3 nucleotides are TGTGCCAGCAGCCGTGGACAGGGTATCACAGATACGCAGTATTTT. This encodes CASSRGQGITDTQYF.

This chain connects TRBV30 to TRBJ2-7, with D possibly matching TRBD2 (5 bases). CDR1 is GTSNPN and CDR2 is SVGIG in the germline V gene (reference sequence). CDR3 length equals 14 residues. Trimming removed 3 bases from V and 4 bases from J, with 16 bases in between. CDR3 residues: CAWSPGEFVYEQYF. Written as DNA, the CDR3 is TGTGCCTGGAGCCCTGGGGAGTTTGTTTACGAGCAGTACTTC.

The V and J genes are TRBV5-1 and TRBJ1-1; D unresolved. V lost 5 bases and J 11 bases, leaving 7 bases between the germline ends. Per the germline V gene, CDR1 is SGHRS and CDR2 is YFSETQ. The CDR3 covers 9 residues. CDR3 nucleotides: TGCGCCAGCAGTCTATTGGCTTTCTTT. Its protein is CASSLLAFF.

This chain connects TRBV27 to TRBJ2-7; 7 bases map to TRBD1. Germline CDR1 reads MNHEY; CDR2 reads SMNVEV (reference sequence). CDR3 length: 14 amino acids. V gave up 5 bases and J gave up 3 bases; unmatched junction bases: 7. The CDR3 region has the DNA TGTGCCAGCAGTCCCCAGACAGGGATCTACGAGCAGTACTTC. It is translated as CASSPQTGIYEQYF.

The chain employs TRBV2 and TRBJ1-1; D remains ambiguous. V dropped 3 bases and J dropped 11 bases, with 16 bases sitting between them. CDR3 length: 13 residues. Germline V gene data show CDR1 as SNHLY and CDR2 as FYNNEI. The CDR3 nucleotides are TGTGCCAGCAGTGATGTTAGGGCCCCTGGCGCTTTCTTT. It translates to CASSDVRAPGAFF.

The chain carries TRBV25-1 and TRBJ2-5, with D perhaps matching TRBD2 (5 bases). Germline assignment: CDR1 MGHDK and CDR2 SYGVNS. This CDR3 comprises 15 residues. V lost 3 bases to trimming and J lost 5 bases, with 16 bases between them. The CDR3 spells CASSDPSLGGETQYF. The CDR3 coding sequence is TGTGCCAGCAGTGATCCCTCACTAGGTGGTGAGACCCAGTACTTC.

This clone came up a few times. This chain uses TRBV4-1 with TRBJ2-1, with TRBD2 matching over 12 bases. J was trimmed by 1 base and V by 5 bases; bases with no gene match: 6. Germline assignment: CDR1 MGHRA and CDR2 YSYEKL. The CDR3 has 17 amino acids. DNA for the CDR3: TGCGCCAGCAGCTCGATCGGGACTAGCGGGTCCTACAATGAGCAGTTCTTC. As protein: CASSSIGTSGSYNEQFF.

This chain links TRBV7-8 with TRBJ2-7; TRBD2 matches 8 bases. The germline gives CDR1 SGHVS, CDR2 FQNEAQ. The CDR3 is 16 amino acids. The trim removed 5 bases at V and 0 bases at J, leaving 9 bases unmatched. The CDR3 sequence: CASSPGPSGRSYEQYF. In nucleotides, the CDR3 is TGTGCCAGCAGCCCAGGGCCTAGCGGGCGCTCCTACGAGCAGTACTTC. The whole variable domain, filled in from reference TRBV7-8 and TRBJ2-7, reads GAGVSQSPRYKVAKRGQDVALRCDPISGHVSLFWYQQALGQGPEFLTYFQNEAQLDKSGLPSDRFFAERPEGSVSTLKIQRTQQEDSAVYLCASSPGPSGRSYEQYFGPGTRLTVT.

This clone was detected once. V usage is TRBV11-3 and J usage is TRBJ1-1; D is ambiguous. CDR3 length: 12 residues. The germline gives CDR1 SGHNT, CDR2 YENEEA. V lost 5 bases, J lost 9 bases, and 13 bases lay in between. The CDR3 DNA is TGTGCCAGCAGCCTGAGAAGCGGCCAAGCTTTCTTT. This codes for CASSLRSGQAFF.

The genes are TRBV30 and TRBJ2-1; D unresolved. The V end lost 0 bases, the J end lost 8 bases, and 8 bases lay between the germline ends. Germline V gene lookup returns CDR1 GTSNPN and CDR2 SVGIG (reference sequence). The CDR3 covers 12 residues. CDR3 sequence (DNA): TGTGCCTGGAGTGTAGTCCCCCATGAGCAGTTCTTC. The encoded protein is CAWSVVPHEQFF.

The V gene is TRBV10-3, the J gene TRBJ2-3; possible D gene TRBD1, 6 bases. Germline V CDR1 and CDR2: ENHRY, SYGVKD. V was pared by 4 bases and J by 6 bases, with 11 bases between. CDR3 length: 13 residues. The CDR3, as DNA: TGTGCCATCAGTGGATCGAGGGGGGATACGCAGTATTTT. As protein: CAISGSRGDTQYF.

The chain employs TRBV10-3 and TRBJ2-7; 11 positions match TRBD2. Trimming at V came to 8 bases and at J to 4 bases, leaving 4 bases not matched to a gene. The V gene's germline CDR1 is ENHRY and CDR2 SYGVKD. CDR3 size: 13 residues. The CDR3 loop reads CAIASGRSYEQYF. For the CDR3, the DNA is TGTGCCATCGCTAGCGGGAGGTCTTACGAGCAGTACTTC.